In its sample, the clone carrying this TCR beta chain was seen once. The CDR3 is 15 residues long. The V gene's germline CDR1 is KGHSH and CDR2 LQKENI. V was clipped by 6 bases and J by 2 bases, with 13 bases between them. The data stem from a study of T-cell reconstitution after alpha-beta-depleted transplantation in children. Unique molecular identifiers were incorporated when the TCRbeta library was constructed. TCRdb processed the PCR reads anew with MiXCR; each CDR3 protein has one entry. Of roughly 500,000 distinct CDR3 sequences detected, around a third appear once; the ten largest clones hold 2% to 3%.

This specimen was PBMCs from the stem cell graft donor, taken from the stem cell graft. The chain uses TRBV18 and TRBJ1-4; D uncertain. This receptor was taken from a human donor who donated a stem cell graft to a child with aplastic anemia. The CDR3 DNA reads as TGTGCCAGCTCCCCCGGACCCGGGACTAATGAAAAACTGTTTTTT. This gives the protein CASSPGPGTNEKLFF. The full variable domain, with the rest looked up from reference TRBV18 and TRBJ1-4, is NAGVMQNPRHLVRRRGQEARLRCSPMKGHSHVYWYRQLPEEGLKFMVYLQKENIIDESGMPKERFSAEFPKEGPSILRIQQVVRGDSAAYFCASSPGPGTNEKLFFGSGTQLSVL.